This TCR beta chain was retrieved from a study of blood T cell repertoires in COVID-19. The repertoire was sequenced with immunoSEQ multiplex PCR; TCRdb's copy has only in-frame clones and lacks some. In the table there are approximately 300,000 clones, about 85% of which are singletons. This CDR3 comprises 16 residues. From germline, CDR1 is SGHNT and CDR2 YYREEE (reference sequence). V dropped 0 bases and J dropped 2; count of bases not matched to a gene: 4. The chain employs TRBV5-4 and TRBJ2-2; 7 nucleotides align to TRBD2. The clonotype originates from a woman aged 25 to 39 who had recovered from COVID-19. The source material was PBMCs or T cells enriched from blood (not recorded which). CDR3 loop: CASSLGGGVNTGELFF. CDR3 DNA: TGTGCCAGCAGCTTGGGCGGGGGAGTAAACACCGGGGAGCTGTTTTTT.